This entry features one T cell receptor beta chain sequence. The repertoire was sequenced with immunoSEQ multiplex PCR; TCRdb's copy has only in-frame clones and lacks some. The sample gives 150,000 or so clones, roughly 89% of which show up once; approximately 0.59% is in the top ten. The record originates from a study of blood T cell repertoires in COVID-19. The clonotype comes from a man between 45 and 60 years old with acute or convalescent COVID-19. Sequencing was performed on peripheral blood.

The chain's CDR3 is CASSDMGNQPQHF. In DNA, the CDR3 is TGTGCCAGCAGCGACATGGGCAATCAGCCCCAGCATTTT. The rearrangement joins TRBV6-5 to TRBJ1-5; D uncertain. The CDR3 has 13 residues. The V gene's germline CDR1 is MNHEY and CDR2 SVGAGI. V shed 6 bases and J shed 2 bases, with 8 bases lying between them.